The rows below give T cell receptor beta chains drawn from one sample of a study of T cells in Graves' hyperthyroidism and ophthalmopathy. TCRdb re-derived calls from the multiplex PCR reads in MiXCR, one entry per CDR3 protein. This sample yields around 300,000 distinct CDR3 sequences, of which approximately 20% are seen a single time; around 60% belongs to the top ten. Sequencing was performed on blood. These receptor sequences come from a man aged 30 to 39 with Graves' ophthalmopathy. Each CDR3 is given with its conserved first and last residue. The D gene is left open where the match is weak. For some rows the clone size is stated as once, few or many, or as a class when expanded; others skip it.

size: .
V: TRBV4-1
J: TRBJ1-6
D: .
CDR3: CASSHRGWPGDNSPLHF
DNA: TGCGCCAGCAGCCATAGGGGGTGGCCAGGGGATAATTCACCCCTCCACTTT

size: .
V: TRBV11-2
J: TRBJ1-1
D: TRBD1
CDR3: CASRTQGDMNTEAFF
DNA: TGTGCCAGCAGAACCCAGGGGGATATGAACACTGAAGCTTTCTTT

size: few
V: TRBV5-8
J: TRBJ2-3
D: .
CDR3: CASSFGPHDTQYF
DNA: TGTGCCAGCAGCTTCGGACCCCACGATACGCAGTATTTT

size: .
V: TRBV12-3/TRBV12-4
J: TRBJ2-1
D: .
CDR3: CASKIGGTNEQFF
DNA: TGTGCCAGCAAAATAGGCGGGACCAATGAGCAGTTCTTC

size: few
V: TRBV19
J: TRBJ1-3
D: TRBD1
CDR3: CASSIGRDSSGNTIYF
DNA: TGTGCCAGTAGTATAGGCCGGGACAGCTCTGGAAACACCATATATTTT

size: few
V: TRBV7-9
J: TRBJ2-7
D: TRBD2
CDR3: CASSGGGFIEQYF
DNA: TGTGCCAGTTCGGGGGGGGGTTTCATCGAGCAGTACTTC

size: few
V: TRBV20-1
J: TRBJ2-3
D: TRBD2
CDR3: CSASLLAGRDTQYF
DNA: TGCAGTGCTAGCTTGCTAGCGGGACGAGATACGCAGTATTTT

size: many
V: TRBV12-3/TRBV12-4
J: TRBJ2-2
D: .
CDR3: CASSIDLSGTGELFF
DNA: TGTGCCAGCAGTATAGACCTGTCGGGAACCGGGGAGCTGTTTTTT

size: many
V: TRBV11-2
J: TRBJ2-3
D: .
CDR3: CASSTGPSTDTQYF
DNA: TGTGCCAGCAGCACCGGCCCTAGCACAGATACGCAGTATTTT

size: .
V: TRBV20-1
J: TRBJ2-7
D: .
CDR3: CSARGNLGAGEQYF
DNA: TGCAGTGCTAGAGGAAATTTGGGGGCTGGCGAGCAGTACTTC

size: many
V: TRBV20-1
J: TRBJ1-1
D: .
CDR3: CSAEQGGTEAFF
DNA: TGCAGTGCCGAACAGGGAGGCACTGAAGCTTTCTTT

size: few
V: TRBV6-1
J: TRBJ1-5
D: .
CDR3: CASEANTNQPQHF
DNA: TGTGCCAGCGAAGCAAATACAAATCAGCCCCAGCATTTT

size: few
V: TRBV12-3/TRBV12-4
J: TRBJ2-1
D: TRBD2
CDR3: CASSDPGLAGVIHEQFF
DNA: TGTGCCAGCAGCGACCCCGGACTAGCGGGAGTTATACATGAGCAGTTCTTC

size: few
V: TRBV4-1
J: TRBJ2-5
D: TRBD2
CDR3: CASSHGTSVGGETQYF
DNA: TGCGCCAGCAGCCATGGGACTAGCGTAGGTGGAGAGACCCAGTACTTC

size: many
V: TRBV11-2
J: TRBJ2-5
D: TRBD1
CDR3: CASSLNAGGAETQYF
DNA: TGTGCCAGCAGCTTAAACGCAGGGGGTGCGGAGACCCAGTACTTC

size: few
V: TRBV18
J: TRBJ2-1
D: TRBD1
CDR3: CASSPRSPGTVEQFF
DNA: TGTGCCAGCTCACCCCGGAGCCCTGGGACAGTGGAGCAGTTCTTC

size: few
V: TRBV6-1
J: TRBJ1-2
D: TRBD1
CDR3: CASSLGQPYVAF
DNA: TGTGCCAGCAGTCTGGGACAGCCCTACGTCGCCTTC

size: many
V: TRBV5-1
J: TRBJ1-1
D: .
CDR3: CASSLDPRRAEAFF
DNA: TGCGCCAGCAGCTTGGATCCCCGCCGTGCTGAAGCTTTCTTT

size: many
V: TRBV20-1
J: TRBJ2-7
D: .
CDR3: CSATRAEIYEQYF
DNA: TGCAGTGCCACCCGGGCCGAGATTTACGAGCAGTACTTC

size: many
V: TRBV24-1
J: TRBJ1-1
D: .
CDR3: CATSDRRGSTEAFF
DNA: TGTGCCACCAGTGATCGCAGGGGTTCGACTGAAGCTTTCTTT

size: few
V: TRBV5-1
J: TRBJ1-2
D: TRBD1
CDR3: CASSPRQGDYGYTF
DNA: TGCGCCAGCAGCCCCCGACAGGGAGACTATGGCTACACCTTC

size: few
V: TRBV10-2
J: TRBJ2-7
D: TRBD2
CDR3: CASSAGTSRYEQYF
DNA: TGCGCCAGCAGTGCCGGGACTAGCCGCTACGAGCAGTACTTC

size: .
V: TRBV6-1
J: TRBJ1-3
D: .
CDR3: CASSSGQPWAMNTIYF
DNA: TGTGCCAGCAGTTCCGGACAGCCCTGGGCGATGAACACCATATATTTT

size: few
V: TRBV7-2
J: TRBJ2-5
D: .
CDR3: CASSAKETQYF
DNA: TGTGCCAGCAGCGCAAAAGAGACCCAGTACTTC

size: .
V: TRBV6-2/TRBV6-3
J: TRBJ2-1
D: TRBD2
CDR3: CASPSGRREQFF
DNA: TGTGCCAGCCCTAGCGGGAGGCGGGAGCAGTTCTTC

size: many
V: TRBV27
J: TRBJ1-1
D: .
CDR3: CASSPTGQNTEAFF
DNA: TGTGCCAGCAGTCCCACAGGGCAGAACACTGAAGCTTTCTTT

size: many
V: TRBV7-9
J: TRBJ2-1
D: TRBD1
CDR3: CASSFSQGSEQFF
DNA: TGTGCCAGCAGCTTTTCACAGGGGAGTGAGCAGTTCTTC

size: many
V: TRBV6-1
J: TRBJ2-7
D: TRBD2
CDR3: CASRTSGRQEQYF
DNA: TGTGCCAGCAGGACTAGCGGGAGGCAGGAGCAGTACTTC

size: .
V: TRBV19
J: TRBJ1-4
D: .
CDR3: CASSIVEQPKKNEKLFF
DNA: TGTGCCAGTAGTATAGTAGAACAGCCTAAAAAAAATGAAAAACTGTTTTTT

size: few
V: TRBV28
J: TRBJ2-7
D: TRBD1
CDR3: CASRDSLLEQYF
DNA: TGTGCCAGCCGGGACAGTCTCCTCGAGCAGTACTTC

size: few
V: TRBV7-8
J: TRBJ2-7
D: .
CDR3: CASSLRGHGSYEQYF
DNA: TGTGCCAGCAGCTTACGGGGACACGGCTCCTACGAGCAGTACTTC

size: .
V: TRBV10-2
J: TRBJ1-1
D: .
CDR3: CASSESEGTEAFF
DNA: TGCGCCAGCAGTGAGTCGGAAGGGACTGAAGCTTTCTTT

size: many
V: TRBV11-2
J: TRBJ2-1
D: TRBD2
CDR3: CASSLQLAGYNEQFF
DNA: TGTGCCAGCAGCTTACAACTAGCGGGGTACAATGAGCAGTTCTTC

size: .
V: TRBV29-1
J: TRBJ2-7
D: .
CDR3: CSVGQDRISSYEQYF
DNA: TGCAGCGTAGGTCAGGACAGAATAAGCTCCTACGAGCAGTACTTC

size: .
V: TRBV3-1
J: TRBJ2-7
D: TRBD2
CDR3: CASSAYGSGRSAYEQYF
DNA: TGTGCCAGCAGCGCGTATGGGAGCGGGAGGTCCGCCTACGAGCAGTACTTC

size: many
V: TRBV2
J: TRBJ1-5
D: .
CDR3: CASSGGGDQPQHF
DNA: TGTGCCAGCAGTGGTGGAGGCGATCAGCCCCAGCATTTT

size: .
V: TRBV7-3
J: TRBJ2-1
D: TRBD2
CDR3: CASSFETSSRKQFF
DNA: TGTGCCAGCAGCTTTGAGACTAGCTCGAGGAAGCAGTTCTTC

size: .
V: TRBV12-5
J: TRBJ1-3
D: .
CDR3: CASGLGSSGNTIYF
DNA: TGTGCTAGTGGCCTGGGTAGTTCGGGAAACACCATATATTTT

size: few
V: TRBV28
J: TRBJ2-5
D: .
CDR3: CASRERDPQETQYF
DNA: TGTGCCAGTCGCGAAAGGGACCCCCAAGAGACCCAGTACTTC

size: .
V: TRBV27
J: TRBJ1-6
D: TRBD1
CDR3: CASSQWGQTNSPLHF
DNA: TGTGCCAGCAGTCAGTGGGGACAGACCAATTCACCCCTCCACTTT

size: .
V: TRBV24-1
J: TRBJ2-2
D: .
CDR3: CATSAQANTGELFF
DNA: TGTGCCACCAGTGCGCAGGCGAACACCGGGGAGCTGTTTTTT

size: .
V: TRBV6-2/TRBV6-3
J: TRBJ2-2
D: .
CDR3: CASSGRIGGELFF
DNA: TGTGCCAGCAGTGGAAGGATCGGCGGGGAGCTGTTTTTT

size: few
V: TRBV20-1
J: TRBJ2-7
D: TRBD1
CDR3: CSARRTGYGQYF
DNA: TGCAGTGCTAGACGGACAGGCTACGGGCAGTACTTC

size: few
V: TRBV29-1
J: TRBJ2-1
D: .
CDR3: CSVEGGAGSYNEQFF
DNA: TGCAGCGTTGAAGGCGGAGCGGGTTCTTACAATGAGCAGTTCTTC

size: .
V: TRBV27
J: TRBJ2-2
D: .
CDR3: CASRDFTNTGELFF
DNA: TGTGCCAGCAGGGACTTCACGAACACCGGGGAGCTGTTTTTT

size: many
V: TRBV7-3
J: TRBJ2-3
D: .
CDR3: CASSLTGGADTQYF
DNA: TGTGCCAGCAGCTTAACCGGGGGCGCGGATACGCAGTATTTT

size: few
V: TRBV19
J: TRBJ1-1
D: .
CDR3: CASKDWNTEAFF
DNA: TGTGCCAGTAAGGACTGGAACACTGAAGCTTTCTTT

size: .
V: TRBV4-1
J: TRBJ2-5
D: .
CDR3: CASTPGLGNQETQYF
DNA: TGCGCCAGCACCCCCGGACTGGGTAACCAAGAGACCCAGTACTTC

size: many
V: TRBV28
J: TRBJ2-3
D: TRBD2
CDR3: CASSWPTSPLAGADTQYF
DNA: TGTGCCAGCAGTTGGCCGACTAGCCCATTGGCAGGTGCAGATACGCAGTATTTT

size: many
V: TRBV11-3
J: TRBJ2-7
D: .
CDR3: CASSFEGSYEQYF
DNA: TGTGCCAGCAGCTTTGAGGGATCCTACGAGCAGTACTTC

size: .
V: TRBV15
J: TRBJ1-6
D: .
CDR3: CATSSDLGWALHF
DNA: TGTGCCACCAGCAGCGACCTCGGTTGGGCCCTCCACTTT

size: many
V: TRBV5-4
J: TRBJ2-1
D: .
CDR3: CASRTAGVNEQFF
DNA: TGTGCCAGCAGAACCGCAGGGGTCAATGAGCAGTTCTTC

size: .
V: TRBV27
J: TRBJ2-7
D: .
CDR3: CAGRTFTSYEQYF
DNA: TGTGCCGGCAGAACCTTTACGTCCTACGAGCAGTACTTC

size: few
V: TRBV4-1
J: TRBJ2-3
D: .
CDR3: CASSQDWADTQYF
DNA: TGCGCCAGCAGCCAAGATTGGGCAGATACGCAGTATTTT

size: .
V: TRBV9
J: TRBJ2-3
D: TRBD2
CDR3: CASSAQTSGFTDTQYF
DNA: TGTGCCAGCAGCGCACAGACTAGCGGATTCACAGATACGCAGTATTTT

size: many
V: TRBV5-6
J: TRBJ2-1
D: .
CDR3: CASSFLGSYNEQFF
DNA: TGTGCCAGCAGCTTTTTAGGGTCCTACAATGAGCAGTTCTTC

size: .
V: TRBV6-1
J: TRBJ2-1
D: TRBD2
CDR3: CASSRGGASAFDLFF
DNA: TGTGCCAGCAGCCGCGGGGGGGCCTCAGCTTTTGATCTGTTCTTC